What follows are 21 T cell receptor beta chains derived from one specimen sequenced in a study of identical twins. From the 5' RACE reads, TCRdb called clonotypes with MiXCR, one entry per CDR3 protein. The table lists some 240,000 distinct CDR3 sequences, about 9% of them singletons, with roughly 3.1% in the top ten. The same sample was also used in a study of yellow fever vaccine responses in identical twins.

Sequenced input: CD8+ T cells sorted from blood. These receptors came from a young woman in good health.

This clonotype came up many times. This sequence joins TRBV12-3 or TRBV12-4 and TRBJ2-7; tentatively, D is TRBD1 (5 bases). The CDR3 has 12 amino acids. V lost 5 bases, J lost 2 bases, and 7 bases lay in between. CDR3 residues: CASSIGAYEQYF. As DNA, the CDR3 is TGTGCCAGCAGTATAGGGGCCTACGAGCAGTACTTC.

The sample holds many counts of this clonotype. The V call is TRBV29-1, the J call TRBJ1-1; D not resolved. The CDR3 is made up of 13 amino acids. CDR1 is SQVTM and CDR2 is ANQGSEA in the germline V gene. V gave up 1 base and J gave up 5 bases, with 11 bases separating them. The CDR3 DNA is TGCAGCGTTGAAGCTGGTGGGTGGACTGAAGCTTTCTTT. Its protein is CSVEAGGWTEAFF.

This clonotype turned up a few times. Written as DNA, the CDR3 is TGTGCCAGCAGCCTACAGGGACCTCAGCCCCAGCATTTT. This sequence encodes CASSLQGPQPQHF. The rearrangement links TRBV27 to TRBJ1-5; D might be TRBD1 (6 bases). CDR1 and CDR2 (germline): MNHEY, SMNVEV (reference sequence). The CDR3 spans 13 residues. V was clipped by 6 bases and J by 6 bases, with 12 bases between them.

This clonotype occurred many times. The chain recombines TRBV29-1 with TRBJ1-2; a weak D match, TRBD1 (5 bases). The V end was cut by 4 bases, the J end by 5 bases, with 20 bases between. The CDR3 spans 15 residues. The germline V gene has CDR1 SQVTM and CDR2 ANQGSEA. The CDR3 DNA is TGCAGCGTTGGGGACGGAGCCATACCACTTTATGGCTACACCTTC. Amino acid sequence: CSVGDGAIPLYGYTF.

The chain couples TRBV7-9 to TRBJ1-1, with D perhaps matching TRBD1 (6 bases). The CDR3 contains 16 residues. The germline CDR1 and CDR2 sequences are SEHNR and FQNEAQ (reference sequence). Trimming pared 4 bases from V and 5 bases from J, leaving 20 bases between. The CDR3 nucleotides are TGTGCCAGCAGCTCCCAAGTAATGGGGGCGCAGACTGAAGCTTTCTTT. Its protein is CASSSQVMGAQTEAFF.

The table lists this clonotype with many counts. The chain couples TRBV29-1 to TRBJ2-3, with 9 bases that match TRBD1. Trimming at V came to 0 bases and at J to 2 bases, leaving 9 bases not matched to a gene. Germline lookup yields CDR1 SQVTM and CDR2 ANQGSEA. CDR3 size: 17 residues. The chain's CDR3 is CSVEDRTGTGITDTQYF. Here the CDR3 DNA reads TGCAGCGTTGAAGATCGTACCGGGACAGGGATCACAGATACGCAGTATTTT.

This clonotype has ten or more counts. The V call is TRBV9, the J call TRBJ2-7, with 7 bases aligning to TRBD1. The germline gives CDR1 SGDLS, CDR2 YYNGEE. This CDR3 comprises 12 residues. After removal of 3 bases from V and 3 bases from J, the junction contained 0 bases not matched to a gene. CDR3 residues: CASSGDSYEQYF. The CDR3, as DNA: TGTGCCAGCAGCGGGGACAGCTACGAGCAGTACTTC.

The chain has TRBV7-9 and TRBJ2-3, with 7 positions matching TRBD1. Losses at the gene ends were 5 bases for V and 0 bases for J; bases not matched to a gene: 8. Germline assignment: CDR1 SEHNR and CDR2 FQNEAQ (reference sequence). The CDR3 totals 16 residues. The DNA for the CDR3 is TGTGCCAGCAGCCCTCGGACAGGAAAAAGCACAGATACGCAGTATTTT. Protein: CASSPRTGKSTDTQYF. The whole variable domain, remainder taken from reference TRBV7-9 and TRBJ2-3, is DTGVSQNPRHKITKRGQNVTFRCDPISEHNRLYWYRQTLGQGPEFLTYFQNEAQLEKSRLLSDRFSAERPKGSFSTLEIQRTEQGDSAMYLCASSPRTGKSTDTQYFGPGTRLTVL.

The genes are TRBV9 and TRBJ2-7, with D uncertain. Germline V lookup: CDR1 SGDLS, CDR2 YYNGEE. Trimming removed 0 bases from V and 4 bases from J, with 8 bases in between. This CDR3 is built from 13 residues. The CDR3 region has the DNA TGTGCCAGCAGCGTAGGGCTCCAGTACGAGCAGTACTTC. It is translated as CASSVGLQYEQYF.

This clonotype has a handful of counts. The chain employs TRBV13 and TRBJ1-1; no firm D call. The CDR3 totals 12 residues. Trimming took off 2 bases at V and 7 bases at J, with 8 bases between the two ends. Germline CDR1 reads PRHDT; CDR2 reads FYEKMQ (reference sequence). CDR3 coding DNA: TGTGCCAGCAGCTTATACGGAAGTGAAGCTTTCTTT. Amino acid sequence: CASSLYGSEAFF.

This clonotype was seen a handful of times. The chain carries TRBV20-1 and TRBJ2-3; 7 nucleotides line up with TRBD2. Trimming removed 4 bases from V and 0 bases from J; junction bases left unmatched: 10. The CDR3 extends over 16 amino acids. The V gene's germline CDR1 is DFQATT and CDR2 SNEGSKA (reference sequence). CDR3 nucleotide sequence: TGCAGTGCTACTAGCGGAGAGGGGAAAAGCACAGATACGCAGTATTTT. It encodes CSATSGEGKSTDTQYF.

This clonotype has more than one count but fewer than ten. The rearrangement uses TRBV6-5 and TRBJ2-2; 10 positions agree with TRBD1. Trimming took 2 bases from V and 7 from J; bases not matched to a gene: 10. The CDR3 sequence is 17 residues long. Looked up from germline, CDR1 is MNHEY and CDR2 is SVGAGI. CDR3 DNA sequence: TGTGCCAGCAGTTACCTAATCCGGGACAGGGGACGCGGGGAGCTGTTTTTT. Amino acids: CASSYLIRDRGRGELFF.

The chain carries TRBV29-1 and TRBJ2-2; the D gene is possibly TRBD1 (6 bases). CDR3 size: 13 residues. Trimming took 3 bases from V and 6 from J, leaving 11 bases between them. The germline V gene has CDR1 SQVTM and CDR2 ANQGSEA. In DNA, the CDR3 is TGCAGCGTTGATGCGAAGGGGGCCGGGGAGCTGTTTTTT. Its protein product is CSVDAKGAGELFF.

This clonotype was counted many times. The chain has TRBV29-1 and TRBJ2-1; the D is unclear. Trimming stripped 1 base from V and 7 bases from J, with 11 bases between. Germline CDR1 reads SQVTM; CDR2 reads ANQGSEA. This CDR3 has 13 residues. The CDR3 coding sequence is TGCAGCGTTGAAGCCCAGGTGGGGAATGAGCAGTTCTTC. As protein: CSVEAQVGNEQFF.

This clonotype turned up a few times. This sequence joins TRBV7-9 and TRBJ2-7, with no clear D. The germline V gene has CDR1 SEHNR and CDR2 FQNEAQ (reference sequence). The CDR3 is 14 amino acids. Trimming stripped 0 bases from V and 5 bases from J, with 11 bases between. CDR3 DNA sequence: TGTGCCAGCAGCTTAGCGGTCCCCGGGCACGAGCAGTACTTC. Its translation: CASSLAVPGHEQYF. Variable domain in full (rest from reference TRBV7-9 and TRBJ2-7): DTGVSQNPRHKITKRGQNVTFRCDPISEHNRLYWYRQTLGQGPEFLTYFQNEAQLEKSRLLSDRFSAERPKGSFSTLEIQRTEQGDSAMYLCASSLAVPGHEQYFGPGTRLTVT.

This clonotype was detected a few times. This rearrangement joins TRBV6-1 to TRBJ2-1, with 8 nucleotides matching TRBD2. With 6 bases clipped from V and 4 bases from J, the junction kept 5 bases outside the gene matches. Germline CDR1 is MNHNS and CDR2 is SASEGT. The CDR3 length is 14 residues. In DNA form, the CDR3 reads TGTGCCAGCAGCCCACTAGCGGTGTACAATGAGCAGTTCTTC. As protein: CASSPLAVYNEQFF.

This chain uses TRBV7-9 with TRBJ2-1, with a tentative D call TRBD2 (6 bases). Trimming left V 5 bases short and J 6 bases short, with 11 bases between. The germline V gene has CDR1 SEHNR and CDR2 FQNEAQ (reference sequence). The CDR3 is 13 residues long. In DNA form, the CDR3 reads TGTGCCAGCAGCCAGCTAGCGTCCAATGAGCAGTTCTTC. This encodes CASSQLASNEQFF.

This clonotype appeared a few times. The chain uses TRBV28 and TRBJ2-3; 7 nucleotides line up with TRBD1. In germline, CDR1 is MDHEN, CDR2 SYDVKM. CDR3 length: 13 amino acids. V lost 6 bases to trimming and J lost 4 bases; unmatched junction nucleotides: 4. The CDR3 protein is CASSPDRADTQYF. DNA for the CDR3: TGTGCCAGCAGCCCTGACAGGGCAGATACGCAGTATTTT.

The CDR3 DNA sequence: TGCAGTGCTGCCCCCGGGACAGATAGTTCACCCCTCCACTTT. This gives the protein CSAAPGTDSSPLHF. This chain connects TRBV20-1 to TRBJ1-6; 7 bases fit TRBD1. The CDR3 runs 14 residues. Germline V gene sequence: CDR1 DFQATT, CDR2 SNEGSKA (reference sequence). The trim removed 5 bases at V and 9 bases at J, leaving 10 bases unmatched.

This clonotype was seen many times. The chain joins TRBV7-9 to TRBJ2-7, with 9 bases aligning to TRBD1. After removal of 4 bases from V and 7 bases from J, the junction contained 2 bases not matched to a gene. The germline gives CDR1 SEHNR, CDR2 FQNEAQ (reference sequence). This CDR3 contains 12 residues. The CDR3 DNA sequence: TGTGCCAGCAGCTCAGACAGGGGGGAGCAGTACTTC. Protein: CASSSDRGEQYF.

The V and J genes are TRBV4-2 and TRBJ2-5; D might be TRBD2 (5 bases). V shed 0 bases and J shed 5 bases, with 10 bases lying between them. The germline CDR1 and CDR2 sequences are LGHNA and YNFKEQ. This CDR3 has 14 amino acids. CDR3 in amino acids: CASSQELGRETQYF. The CDR3 region has the DNA TGTGCCAGCAGCCAAGAACTAGGTCGGGAGACCCAGTACTTC.